Below are 9 T cell receptor beta chains sequenced from a single sample in a study of cytomegalovirus exposure and HLA in healthy donors. 13 Jbeta primers and 60 Vbeta primers were used for the PCR. Some clones are missing from TCRdb's copy, which holds only in-frame ones; the method was immunoSEQ multiplex PCR. The table has over 65,000 clones, around 75% seen once. The sample comprised PBMCs. These receptors came from a man aged 35 to 55 in good health and CMV-seronegative.

The chain combines TRBV6-1 with TRBJ1-2, with TRBD1 matching 9 bases. With V trimmed by 8 bases and J by 0 bases, 4 bases remained unmatched. Germline V lookup: CDR1 MNHNS, CDR2 SASEGT. This CDR3 is built from 14 residues. The chain's CDR3 is CASGRQGANYGYTF. DNA for the CDR3: TGTGCCAGCGGAAGACAGGGGGCTAACTATGGCTACACCTTC.

The chain employs TRBV6-1 and TRBJ1-1; D not certain. The CDR3 sequence is 13 residues long. The germline V gene has CDR1 MNHNS and CDR2 SASEGT. Between the trimmed V and J ends, which lost 4 bases and 3 bases, there was a span of 9 bases. The DNA for the CDR3 is TGTGCCAGCAGTGTTGAGGGTTACACTGAAGCTTTCTTT. Its protein product is CASSVEGYTEAFF.

The rearrangement links TRBV29-1 to TRBJ2-3, with 8 bases lining up with TRBD1. The CDR3 has 16 residues. Germline V lookup: CDR1 SQVTM, CDR2 ANQGSEA. Trimming at V came to 4 bases and at J to 3 bases, leaving 12 bases not matched to a gene. The chain's CDR3 is CSVVSWAGGKTDTQYF. Here the CDR3 DNA reads TGCAGCGTTGTTAGTTGGGCAGGGGGCAAAACAGATACGCAGTATTTT.

The CDR3 protein is CASSYSNLGYEQYF. The CDR3 nucleotides read TGTGCCAGCAGTTACTCGAACCTAGGATACGAGCAGTACTTC. This chain uses TRBV6-5 with TRBJ2-7; no definite D call. Between the trimmed V and J ends, which lost 0 bases and 4 bases, there was a span of 10 bases. Germline V lookup: CDR1 MNHEY, CDR2 SVGAGI. The CDR3 sequence is 14 residues long.

This sequence joins TRBV18 and TRBJ2-7, with D maybe TRBD1 (6 bases). V lost 3 bases, J lost 5 bases, and 11 bases lay in between. The germline CDR1 and CDR2 sequences are KGHSH and LQKENI. There are 13 residues in the CDR3. The CDR3 sequence: CASSPWGQNEQYF. The DNA of the CDR3 is TGTGCCAGCTCACCTTGGGGGCAGAACGAGCAGTACTTC.

This rearrangement joins TRBV5-4 to TRBJ2-2, with D unresolved. Trimming cost V 3 bases and J 5 bases, with 2 bases left between them. Germline CDR1 and CDR2: SGHNT and YYREEE (reference sequence). CDR3 length equals 11 residues. CDR3 amino acids: CASSSTGELFF. DNA for the CDR3: TGTGCCAGCAGCTCAACCGGGGAGCTGTTTTTT.

The V and J genes are TRBV11-2 and TRBJ2-7, with 8 bases that match TRBD1. The CDR3 covers 15 residues. Germline V CDR1 and CDR2: SGHAT, FQNNGV. Trimming took 3 bases from V and 5 from J; bases not matched to a gene: 9. CDR3 in amino acids: CASSLGDRGYHEQYF. The CDR3, as DNA: TGTGCCAGCAGCTTGGGCGACAGGGGCTATCACGAGCAGTACTTC.

This clone is a singleton in its sample. In DNA form, the CDR3 reads TGTGCCAGCAGCCTCCAGACAGCCTCTTATGGCTACACCTTC. This translates into CASSLQTASYGYTF. V usage is TRBV7-2 and J usage is TRBJ1-2; D might be TRBD1 (5 bases). The germline gives CDR1 SGHTA, CDR2 FQGNSA. Trimming removed 5 bases from V and 5 bases from J, with 15 bases in between. The CDR3 covers 14 residues.

J is TRBJ2-7 and V is TRBV30; 9 bases are shared with TRBD1. Per the germline V gene, CDR1 is GTSNPN and CDR2 is SVGIG (reference sequence). Trimming cost V 3 bases and J 3 bases; bases outside gene matches: 3. The CDR3 is made up of 13 amino acids. The CDR3 reads CAWSRTGVYEQYF. CDR3 in DNA: TGTGCCTGGAGCAGGACAGGGGTCTACGAGCAGTACTTC.